The 21 T cell receptor beta chains listed next were all sequenced from one sample in a study. Each CDR3 protein gets one entry after TCRdb re-called the RT-PCR reads with MiXCR. The profile shows 550,000 to 750,000 distinct CDR3 sequences, 14% of them singletons. Sequenced input: memory CD4+ T cells from blood. The receptor source for this set is a female donor in good health, serving as a healthy control.

The J gene is TRBJ1-2, the V gene TRBV2; 9 positions agree with TRBD1. J was trimmed by 0 bases and V by 5 bases; bases with no gene match: 13. The CDR3 spans 18 residues. Germline values: CDR1 SNHLY, CDR2 FYNNEI. CDR3: CASSFPRDRDIANYGYTF. CDR3 sequence (DNA): TGTGCCAGCAGTTTCCCCCGGGACAGGGACATAGCTAACTATGGCTACACCTTC.

V is TRBV28 and J is TRBJ2-7; 9 bases map to TRBD1. Germline-derived CDR1 and CDR2 are MDHEN and SYDVKM. Trimming removed 7 bases from V and 2 bases from J; junction bases left unmatched: 3. The CDR3 is 13 residues long. In DNA, the CDR3 is TGTGCCAGCAACCGGGACAGGGCCTACGAGCAGTACTTC. Residues: CASNRDRAYEQYF.

This clonotype has ten or more counts. The V gene is TRBV20-1, the J gene TRBJ2-1, with D tentatively TRBD1 (8 bases). The germline V gene has CDR1 DFQATT and CDR2 SNEGSKA (reference sequence). V was pared by 3 bases and J by 9 bases, with 15 bases between. The CDR3 extends over 13 amino acids. The CDR3 sequence is CSARSGGGGEQFF. The CDR3 bases are TGCAGTGCTAGGTCAGGGGGCGGGGGTGAGCAGTTCTTC.

This clonotype was observed a handful of times. The chain carries TRBV7-9 and TRBJ2-1; D is ambiguous. Trimming pared 5 bases from V and 8 bases from J, leaving 16 bases between. Germline CDR1 reads SEHNR; CDR2 reads FQNEAQ (reference sequence). The CDR3 consists of 14 residues. Here the CDR3 DNA reads TGTGCCAGCAGCCAAGGACGTGAGCTCGATGAGCAGTTCTTC. The encoded protein is CASSQGRELDEQFF.

V and J are TRBV3-1 and TRBJ2-1; tentative D call: TRBD2 (6 bases). The CDR3 spans 17 residues. CDR1 and CDR2 from the germline V gene are LGHDT and YNNKEL (reference sequence). Trimming shortened V by 2 bases and J by 5 bases, and 19 bases separated the two germline ends. This chain's CDR3 is CASSQRQLGGTHNEQFF. The CDR3 DNA is TGTGCCAGCAGCCAACGGCAGCTAGGCGGGACCCACAATGAGCAGTTCTTC.

This sequence joins TRBV6-1 and TRBJ2-1; TRBD1 is a possible D gene (8 bases). This CDR3 is 18 amino acids long. Trimming cost V 5 bases and J 7 bases, with 27 bases left between them. Per the germline V gene, CDR1 is MNHNS and CDR2 is SASEGT. CDR3 sequence: CASSPRGGQGGRYNEQFF. The CDR3 region has the DNA TGTGCCAGCAGTCCCCGAGGAGGACAGGGAGGGAGGTATAATGAGCAGTTCTTC.

This clonotype turned up a few times. The CDR3 DNA sequence: TGTGCCAGCAGCAAAGGAACGCCTGGGACTAATGAAAAACTGTTTTTT. Translation gives CASSKGTPGTNEKLFF. The chain employs TRBV21-1 and TRBJ1-4. TRBV21-1 is given as a pseudogene. This CDR3 spans 16 amino acids.

The gene calls are TRBV20-1 and TRBJ2-6, with D perhaps matching TRBD1 or TRBD2 (5 bases each). The CDR3 is made up of 15 amino acids. Germline assignment: CDR1 DFQATT and CDR2 SNEGSKA (reference sequence). V was cut by 4 bases and J by 0 bases, with 10 bases left in between. CDR3 bases: TGCAGTGCTACTGGGACGGGCTCTGGGGCCAACGTCCTGACTTTC. It translates to CSATGTGSGANVLTF.

This clonotype was found a few times. The CDR3 loop reads CASGLGDREAFF. CDR3 DNA sequence: TGTGCTAGTGGTTTGGGAGACAGAGAAGCTTTCTTT. The chain employs TRBV12-5 and TRBJ1-1; D perhaps matches TRBD1 (5 bases). Trimming removed 1 base at V and 8 bases at J, with 8 bases between. The germline CDR1 and CDR2 sequences are LGHNT and FRNRAP. The CDR3 spans 12 residues.

Ten or more counts support this clonotype. Written as DNA, the CDR3 is TGTGCCACCAGTCCCATGGAGGGTCCTAACTATGGCTACACCTTC. Its protein is CATSPMEGPNYGYTF. The rearrangement links TRBV15 to TRBJ1-2; D remains unclear. CDR3 length: 15 residues. Per the germline V gene, CDR1 is LNHNV and CDR2 is YYDKDF (reference sequence). The germline V and J ends were trimmed by 6 bases and 0 bases, with 14 bases remaining between them.

The chain joins TRBV7-9 to TRBJ2-5; the match to TRBD1 covers 8 bases. With V trimmed by 3 bases and J by 8 bases, 14 bases remained unmatched. This CDR3 has 16 residues. Germline CDR1 is SEHNR and CDR2 is FQNEAQ (reference sequence). The CDR3 DNA reads TGTGCCAGCAGCTTTGTCCCGGGACAGGTTCATGGAACCCAGTACTTC. It is translated as CASSFVPGQVHGTQYF. The full variable domain, with the rest looked up from reference TRBV7-9 and TRBJ2-5, is DTGVSQNPRHKITKRGQNVTFRCDPISEHNRLYWYRQTLGQGPEFLTYFQNEAQLEKSRLLSDRFSAERPKGSFSTLEIQRTEQGDSAMYLCASSFVPGQVHGTQYFGPGTRLLVL.

The chain recombines TRBV7-2 with TRBJ2-1, with a possible D match to TRBD2 (6 bases). Deletions cut 5 bases from V and 8 bases from J, with 19 bases between. CDR1 is SGHTA, CDR2 FQGNSA, per germline. The CDR3 is 15 amino acids. CDR3 protein: CASSPQGGWDYEQFF. The CDR3, as DNA: TGTGCCAGCAGCCCTCAGGGAGGATGGGACTATGAGCAGTTCTTC.

This clonotype was seen many times. CDR3 sequence (DNA): TGCAGCGTCCTCAGAGGGGGAGACGGCATTCAGTACTTC. This sequence encodes CSVLRGGDGIQYF. The genes are TRBV29-1 and TRBJ2-4; perhaps TRBD1 as D (6 bases). CDR1 and CDR2 from the germline V gene are SQVTM and ANQGSEA. V lost 6 bases to trimming and J lost 9 bases, with 18 bases between them. The CDR3 loop spans 13 amino acids.

This clonotype was counted at least ten times. The J gene is TRBJ1-5, the V gene TRBV12-3 or TRBV12-4; D not resolved. Trimming removed 7 bases from V and 0 bases from J, with 13 bases in between. The CDR3 consists of 15 residues. The CDR3 protein is CASTRTENSNQPQHF. In DNA, the CDR3 is TGTGCCAGCACAAGGACGGAGAATAGCAATCAGCCCCAGCATTTT.

The chain joins TRBV6-5 to TRBJ2-2; 7 nucleotides match TRBD2. J gave up 0 bases and V 0 bases, and 4 bases lay outside the gene matches. Germline values: CDR1 MNHEY, CDR2 SVGAGI. There are 17 residues in the CDR3. The CDR3 is CASSYSSGGTNTGELFF. The CDR3 DNA reads as TGTGCCAGCAGTTACTCGTCGGGGGGTACGAACACCGGGGAGCTGTTTTTT.

This chain links TRBV7-9 with TRBJ1-4, with 9 nucleotides matching TRBD1. CDR3 length: 16 amino acids. The V segment lost 5 bases and the J segment 7 bases; nucleotides outside the gene matches: 11. The V gene's germline CDR1 is SEHNR and CDR2 FQNEAQ (reference sequence). This chain's CDR3 is CASSPNPGQGGEKLFF. CDR3 DNA: TGTGCCAGCAGCCCAAACCCGGGACAGGGCGGTGAAAAACTGTTTTTT.

This sequence joins TRBV14 and TRBJ2-3, with D possibly TRBD2 on 5 matching bases. Germline CDR1 SGHDN, CDR2 FVKESK. The CDR3 spans 16 residues. The ends were cut back, 1 base at V and 0 bases at J, with 11 bases in the middle. CDR3 sequence: CASSQVLGISTDTQYF. The CDR3 DNA sequence: TGTGCCAGCAGCCAAGTTCTCGGGATAAGCACAGATACGCAGTATTTT.

This clonotype occurred many times. This chain joins TRBV6-6 and TRBJ2-2, with no clear D. V gave up 8 bases and J gave up 0 bases, with 1 base separating them. This CDR3 is 11 amino acids long. Germline CDR1 and CDR2: MNHNY and SVGAGI (reference sequence). The chain's CDR3 is CASANTGELFF. DNA for the CDR3: TGTGCCAGCGCGAACACCGGGGAGCTGTTTTTT.

This chain uses TRBV9 with TRBJ2-1; maybe TRBD2 (6 bases). Germline CDR1 is SGDLS and CDR2 is YYNGEE. V gave up 3 bases and J gave up 0 bases, with 10 bases separating them. The CDR3 totals 15 residues. The CDR3 loop is CASSGAGRSYNEQFF. The CDR3 bases are TGTGCCAGCAGCGGAGCGGGTCGCTCCTACAATGAGCAGTTCTTC.

The chain recombines TRBV5-5 with TRBJ1-5; D ambiguous. The V end lost 1 base, the J end lost 1 base, and 9 bases lay between the germline ends. The CDR3 is 15 amino acids. Germline CDR1 SGHKS, CDR2 YYEKEE (reference sequence). The DNA of the CDR3 is TGTGCCAGCAGCTTGATAGGGTACAGCAATCAGCCCCAGCATTTT. It encodes CASSLIGYSNQPQHF.

This sequence joins TRBV12-3 or TRBV12-4 and TRBJ1-4; no clear D. Trimming cost V 7 bases and J 1 base, with 10 bases left between them. The CDR3 spans 14 residues. The chain's CDR3 is CASTETVTNEKLFF. The CDR3 region has the DNA TGTGCCAGCACCGAGACTGTAACTAATGAAAAACTGTTTTTT.